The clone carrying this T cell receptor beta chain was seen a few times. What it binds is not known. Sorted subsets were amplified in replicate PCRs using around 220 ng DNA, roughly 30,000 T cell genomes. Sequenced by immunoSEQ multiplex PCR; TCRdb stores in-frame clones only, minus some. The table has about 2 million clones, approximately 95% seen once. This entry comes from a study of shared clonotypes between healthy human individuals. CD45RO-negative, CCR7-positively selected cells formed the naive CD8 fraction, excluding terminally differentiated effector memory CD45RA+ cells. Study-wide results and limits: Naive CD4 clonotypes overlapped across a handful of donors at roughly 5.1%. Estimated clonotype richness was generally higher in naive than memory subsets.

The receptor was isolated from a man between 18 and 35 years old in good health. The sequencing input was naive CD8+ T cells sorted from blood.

CDR3 nucleotide sequence: TGTGCCAGCAGCGTAGGGTCAGAAAAGGCCTATGGCTACACCTTC. It yields the protein CASSVGSEKAYGYTF. The rearrangement joins TRBV9 to TRBJ1-2; D remains ambiguous. Trimming stripped 0 bases from V and 4 bases from J, with 13 bases between. CDR1 is SGDLS, CDR2 YYNGEE, per germline. This CDR3 region has 15 residues. Complete variable domain (other parts from reference TRBV9 and TRBJ1-2): DSGVTQTPKHLITATGQRVTLRCSPRSGDLSVYWYQQSLDQGLQFLIQYYNGEERAKGNILERFSAQQFPDLHSELNLSSLELGDSALYFCASSVGSEKAYGYTFGSGTRLTVV.